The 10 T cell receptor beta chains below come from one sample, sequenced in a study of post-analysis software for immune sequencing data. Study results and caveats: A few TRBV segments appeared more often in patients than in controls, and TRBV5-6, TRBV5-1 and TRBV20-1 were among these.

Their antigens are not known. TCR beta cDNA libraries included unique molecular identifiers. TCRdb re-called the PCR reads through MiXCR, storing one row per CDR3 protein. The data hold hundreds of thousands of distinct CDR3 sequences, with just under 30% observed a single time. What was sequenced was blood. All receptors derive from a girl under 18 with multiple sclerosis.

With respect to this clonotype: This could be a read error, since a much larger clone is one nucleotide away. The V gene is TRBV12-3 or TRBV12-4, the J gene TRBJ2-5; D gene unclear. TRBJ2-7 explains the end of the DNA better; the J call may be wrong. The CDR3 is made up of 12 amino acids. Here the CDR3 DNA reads TGTGCCAGCAGCTGCGGAGCCTACGAGCAGTACTTC. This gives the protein CASSCGAYEQYF.

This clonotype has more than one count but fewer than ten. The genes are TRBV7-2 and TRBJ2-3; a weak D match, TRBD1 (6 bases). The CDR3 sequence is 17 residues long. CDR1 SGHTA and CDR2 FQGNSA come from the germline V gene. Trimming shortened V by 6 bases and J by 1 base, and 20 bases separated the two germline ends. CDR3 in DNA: TGTGCCAGCAGTGTTCAGGGGAACCCCCTGGGCACAGATACGCAGTATTTT. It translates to CASSVQGNPLGTDTQYF.

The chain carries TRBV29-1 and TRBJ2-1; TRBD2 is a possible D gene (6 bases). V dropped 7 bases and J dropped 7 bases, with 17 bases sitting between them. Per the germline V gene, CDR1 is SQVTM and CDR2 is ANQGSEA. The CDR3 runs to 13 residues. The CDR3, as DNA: TGCAGCGGCCACGGGGGTAGCTCTAATGAGCAGTTCTTC. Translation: CSGHGGSSNEQFF.

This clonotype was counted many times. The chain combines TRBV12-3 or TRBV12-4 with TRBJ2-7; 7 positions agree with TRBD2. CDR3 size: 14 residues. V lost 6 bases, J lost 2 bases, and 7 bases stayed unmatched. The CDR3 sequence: CASSRAGPTYEQYF. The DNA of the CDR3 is TGTGCCAGCAGCCGAGCGGGACCTACCTACGAGCAGTACTTC.

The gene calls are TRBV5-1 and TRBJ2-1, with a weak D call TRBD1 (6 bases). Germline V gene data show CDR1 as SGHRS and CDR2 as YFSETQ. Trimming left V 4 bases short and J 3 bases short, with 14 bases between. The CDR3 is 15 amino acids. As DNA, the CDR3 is TGCGCCAGCAGCCCGGCCTGGACAGACTACAATGAGCAGTTCTTC. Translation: CASSPAWTDYNEQFF.

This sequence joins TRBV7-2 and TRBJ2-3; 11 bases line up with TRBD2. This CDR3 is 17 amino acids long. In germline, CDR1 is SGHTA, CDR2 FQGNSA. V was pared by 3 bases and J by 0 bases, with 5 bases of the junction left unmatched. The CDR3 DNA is TGTGCCAGCAGCTTCAGACTAGCGGGGTCTAGCACAGATACGCAGTATTTT. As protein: CASSFRLAGSSTDTQYF.

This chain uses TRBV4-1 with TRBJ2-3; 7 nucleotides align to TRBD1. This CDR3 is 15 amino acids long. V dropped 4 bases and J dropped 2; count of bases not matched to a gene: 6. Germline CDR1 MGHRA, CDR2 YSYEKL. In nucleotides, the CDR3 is TGCGCCAGCAGCCCTTACAGGGGAGACACAGATACGCAGTATTTT. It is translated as CASSPYRGDTDTQYF.

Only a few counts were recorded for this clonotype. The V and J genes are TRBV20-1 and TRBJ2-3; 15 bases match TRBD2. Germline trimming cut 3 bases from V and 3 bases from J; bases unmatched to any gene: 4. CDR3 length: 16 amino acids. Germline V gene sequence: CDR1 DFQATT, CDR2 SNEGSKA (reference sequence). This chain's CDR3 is CSASEGLAGGTDTQYF. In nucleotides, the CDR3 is TGCAGTGCTAGTGAAGGACTAGCGGGAGGGACAGATACGCAGTATTTT.

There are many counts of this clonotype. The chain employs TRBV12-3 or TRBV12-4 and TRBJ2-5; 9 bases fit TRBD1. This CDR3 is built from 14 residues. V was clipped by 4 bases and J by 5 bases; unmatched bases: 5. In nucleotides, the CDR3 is TGTGCCAGCAGTTACAGGGGGCGGTGGGAGACCCAGTACTTC. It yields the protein CASSYRGRWETQYF.

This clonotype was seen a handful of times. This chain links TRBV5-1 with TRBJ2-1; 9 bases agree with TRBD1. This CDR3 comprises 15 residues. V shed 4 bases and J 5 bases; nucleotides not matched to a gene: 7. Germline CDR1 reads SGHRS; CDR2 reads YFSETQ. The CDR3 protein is CASSLGQGRHNEQFF. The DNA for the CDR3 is TGCGCCAGCAGCCTAGGACAGGGGAGACACAATGAGCAGTTCTTC.